This T cell receptor beta chain was observed in a study of regulatory T cells in long-lasting Graves disease. V was trimmed by 3 bases and J by 13 bases, leaving 10 bases between them. This CDR3 spans 11 amino acids. CDR1 is SGHVS, CDR2 FQNEAQ, per germline. Worth noting for this clonotype: This likely traces to a read error, being one base from a far larger clone.

The time point here: newly diagnosed GD, antithyroid drugs for less than 3 months. The TCR library was made from RNA extracted from PBMCs. Arm-PCR of CDR3 regions and iRepertoire HTBI primers were used to build TCR beta libraries. Using its own MiXCR run on the multiplex PCR reads, TCRdb lists one record per CDR3 protein. The table has roughly 260,000 distinct CDR3 sequences, around a sixth seen once. The same data also went into a second study, on T cells in Graves' hyperthyroidism and ophthalmopathy. That source reports: The TCR CDR3 was amplified in a first-round RT-PCR using the HTBI primer set.

V is TRBV7-8 and J is TRBJ2-4; D gene uncertain. The sequencing used peripheral blood mononuclear cells (PBMCs), collected at new diagnosis, from a patient treated with antithyroid drugs. This clonotype originated in a woman in her 30s with Graves disease. CDR3 sequence: CASSFYNEQYF. Here the CDR3 DNA reads TGTGCCAGCAGCTTCTACAATGAGCAGTACTTC. The full variable domain, in which reference TRBV7-8 and TRBJ2-4 provide the parts outside the CDR3, is GAGVSQSPRYKVAKRGQDVALRCDPISGHVSLFWYQQALGQGPEFLTYFQNEAQLDKSGLPSDRFFAERPEGSVSTLKIQRTQQEDSAVYLCASSFYNEQYFGAGTRLSVL.